This note documents a single T cell receptor (beta chain) sequence. Its antigen is not identified. This sample was included in a study of Ad26.COV2.S vaccination and SARS-CoV-2 variants. Study-level information: By the intramuscular route, Ad26.COV2.S was given once, or twice 56 days apart. Findings and caveats of the study: Vaccine recipients surpassed placebo recipients in spike-specific TCR breadth.

V dropped 3 bases and J dropped 5 bases, with 2 bases sitting between them. From germline, CDR1 is SEHNR and CDR2 FQNEAQ (reference sequence). The CDR3 loop spans 11 amino acids. Treatment noted: roughly 20 received Ad26.COV2.S at low or high dose, single or two shots; 5 received placebo; per-sample allocation not given. Material that was analyzed had been drawn on day 63 after the first vaccine or placebo injection. TCRdb's table, derived via immunoSEQ multiplex PCR, lists solely in-frame clones and lacks some. This table has about 350,000 clones, around 89% appearing once. The chain links TRBV7-9 to TRBJ2-1, with D unclear. This clonotype originated in a person between 18 and 65 years old who received the Ad26.COV2.S COVID-19 vaccine or a placebo. Specimen: peripheral blood, collected in a trial of Ad26.COV2.S vaccine versus placebo. The CDR3, as DNA: TGTGCCAGCAGCTTCCACAATGAGCAGTTCTTC. This sequence encodes CASSFHNEQFF.